One sample yielded the 23 T cell receptor beta chains listed below, sequenced in a study of cytomegalovirus exposure and HLA in healthy donors. PCR was performed using 60 Vbeta and 13 Jbeta primers. Sequencing was performed with immunoSEQ multiplex PCR; in TCRdb, only in-frame clones are kept and a portion is missing. Of under 200,000 clones listed, about 80% are singletons. Sequences were obtained from PBMCs. The receptor set was obtained from a man aged 55 to 70 in good health and CMV-seronegative.

The rearrangement links TRBV6-5 to TRBJ2-5; TRBD2 matches at 11 bases. The CDR3 runs to 15 residues. V shed 6 bases and J 3 bases; nucleotides not matched to a gene: 6. Germline-derived CDR1 and CDR2 are MNHEY and SVGAGI. The CDR3, as DNA: TGTGCCAGCAGCCCTTCGACTAGCGGGGAAGAGACCCAGTACTTC. Protein product: CASSPSTSGEETQYF.

The V call is TRBV28, the J call TRBJ2-7, with 11 bases identical to TRBD1. Trimming cost V 2 bases and J 3 bases; bases outside gene matches: 3. Germline CDR1 MDHEN, CDR2 SYDVKM. The CDR3 is made up of 15 amino acids. CDR3 protein: CASSLAGTGGYEQYF. The CDR3 DNA sequence: TGTGCCAGCAGTTTAGCTGGGACAGGGGGCTACGAGCAGTACTTC.

The rearrangement uses TRBV7-6 and TRBJ2-3; TRBD1 agrees at 9 bases. The length of the CDR3 is 16 residues. After removal of 5 bases from V and 0 bases from J, the junction contained 6 bases not matched to a gene. The germline CDR1 and CDR2 sequences are SGHVS and FNYEAQ. The CDR3 loop reads CASSPTGGLSTDTQYF. CDR3 DNA sequence: TGTGCCAGCAGCCCTACAGGGGGCCTTAGCACAGATACGCAGTATTTT.

The V gene is TRBV12-5, the J gene TRBJ2-5; 16 nucleotides align to TRBD2. Germline-derived CDR1 and CDR2 are LGHNT and FRNRAP. V lost 11 bases to trimming and J lost 5 bases; unmatched junction nucleotides: 5. This CDR3 spans 14 amino acids. CDR3 in amino acids: CACGTSGGAETQYF. CDR3 in DNA: TGTGCTTGCGGGACTAGCGGGGGGGCCGAGACCCAGTACTTC.

This rearrangement joins TRBV5-6 to TRBJ2-7, with 12 bases identical to TRBD2. The junction had 3 bases not matched to a gene; V was cut back by 5 bases and J by 0 bases. The germline V gene encodes CDR1 SGHDT and CDR2 YYEEEE. This CDR3 is built from 15 residues. The chain's CDR3 is CASRRTSGASYEQYF. CDR3 DNA: TGTGCCAGCAGACGGACTAGCGGGGCCTCCTACGAGCAGTACTTC.

This clone was counted a single time. The genes are TRBV27 and TRBJ1-1; D is ambiguous. Trimming removed 1 base from V and 1 base from J, with 4 bases in between. This CDR3 is 13 amino acids long. The germline CDR1 and CDR2 sequences are MNHEY and SMNVEV (reference sequence). CDR3 DNA sequence: TGTGCCAGCAGTTTATACTGGAACACTGAAGCTTTCTTT. Translation: CASSLYWNTEAFF.

The chain links TRBV7-8 to TRBJ1-1; TRBD1 matches at 8 bases. The CDR3 has 13 residues. The J segment lost 7 bases and the V segment lost 5 bases, leaving 6 bases of the junction unmatched. Germline V gene lookup returns CDR1 SGHVS and CDR2 FQNEAQ. CDR3 nucleotides: TGTGCCAGCAGCCTAGGACAGGGCCTTGAAGCTTTCTTT. Its translation is CASSLGQGLEAFF.

Notes on this clone: Sequence at one end of the junction differs from germline and may be a read error. This chain uses TRBV4-1 with TRBJ1-5; the D is unclear. Germline lookup yields CDR1 MGHRA and CDR2 YSYEKL. The CDR3 is made up of 13 amino acids. The CDR3 nucleotides are TGCGCCAGCAGCCAATATCGGGATCAGCCCCAGAATTTT. Its protein is CASSQYRDQPQNF.

The chain employs TRBV10-3 and TRBJ1-5; 10 bases line up with TRBD1. The CDR3 runs 16 residues. Trimming cost V 4 bases and J 2 bases; bases outside gene matches: 5. Germline CDR1 reads ENHRY; CDR2 reads SYGVKD. The CDR3 nucleotides read TGTGCCATCAGTGCCGGGACAGGGGATGGCAATCAGCCCCAGCATTTT. Amino acid sequence: CAISAGTGDGNQPQHF.

The V and J genes are TRBV19 and TRBJ1-2; the match to TRBD1 covers 9 bases. There are 14 residues in the CDR3. The germline gives CDR1 LNHDA, CDR2 SQIVND (reference sequence). The junction had 6 bases not matched to a gene; V was cut back by 6 bases and J by 4 bases. In nucleotides, the CDR3 is TGTGCCAGTAGGGGGACAGGGCCCCTCTATGGCTACACCTTC. This sequence encodes CASRGTGPLYGYTF.

The V and J genes are TRBV5-1 and TRBJ1-2; D gene unclear. This CDR3 has 13 residues. Germline CDR1 is SGHRS and CDR2 is YFSETQ. The V and J ends lost 0 bases and 6 bases respectively, with 9 bases between them. CDR3 coding DNA: TGCGCCAGCAGCTTGGCCGGGTTTGATGGCTACACCTTC. This translates into CASSLAGFDGYTF.

The V and J genes are TRBV5-4 and TRBJ2-6; D may be TRBD2 (6 bases). This CDR3 spans 17 amino acids. V lost 0 bases and J 0 bases, leaving 10 bases between the germline ends. Germline assignment: CDR1 SGHNT and CDR2 YYREEE (reference sequence). The CDR3, as DNA: TGTGCCAGCAGCTTGGTGCGGGGAGGCTCTGGGGCCAACGTCCTGACTTTC. This gives the protein CASSLVRGGSGANVLTF.

V usage is TRBV9 and J usage is TRBJ1-4; TRBD1 agrees at 8 bases. The CDR3 length is 15 residues. Trimming removed 3 bases from V and 6 bases from J; junction bases left unmatched: 7. From germline, CDR1 is SGDLS and CDR2 YYNGEE. The CDR3 bases are TGTGCCAGCAGCGCTACCACAGGGGGTTATGAAAAACTGTTTTTT. This translates into CASSATTGGYEKLFF.

The chain couples TRBV6-6 to TRBJ1-2; 7 bases align to TRBD1. This CDR3 has 14 amino acids. The junction had 6 bases not matched to a gene; V was cut back by 2 bases and J by 6 bases. Germline CDR1 and CDR2: MNHNY and SVGAGI (reference sequence). Here the CDR3 DNA reads TGTGCCAGCAGTTACGGGACAGCCACGGATGGCTACACCTTC. The encoded protein is CASSYGTATDGYTF.

CDR3 region: CASSPRTIRDEQFF. Written as DNA, the CDR3 is TGTGCCAGCAGCCCCCGCACTATCCGGGATGAGCAGTTCTTC. V usage is TRBV11-1 and J usage is TRBJ2-1; D is uncertain. V lost 5 bases, J lost 8 bases, and 16 bases lay in between. The CDR3 runs to 14 residues. Germline V gene sequence: CDR1 SGHAT, CDR2 FQDESV (reference sequence).

The chain recombines TRBV5-1 with TRBJ2-6; 10 bases line up with TRBD1. Germline loops: CDR1 SGHRS, CDR2 YFSETQ. The CDR3 contains 16 residues. Trimming took 4 bases from V and 2 from J; bases not matched to a gene: 3. In nucleotides, the CDR3 is TGCGCCAGCAGCAACGGACAGGGGGCTGGGGCCAACGTCCTGACTTTC. Translating gives CASSNGQGAGANVLTF.

J is TRBJ2-2 and V is TRBV6-4; 8 bases line up with TRBD2. The CDR3 is 15 residues long. Germline values: CDR1 MRHNA, CDR2 SNTAGT. The junction had 10 bases not matched to a gene; V was cut back by 9 bases and J by 4 bases. The CDR3: CARISGRAGTGELFF. The CDR3 nucleotides are TGTGCCAGAATTTCCGGGAGGGCCGGCACCGGGGAGCTGTTTTTT.

This chain joins TRBV5-1 and TRBJ2-7; the D is unclear. The length of the CDR3 is 13 residues. Trimming stripped 1 base from V and 3 bases from J, with 8 bases between. From germline, CDR1 is SGHRS and CDR2 YFSETQ. The CDR3 protein is CASSLPHNYEQYF. The CDR3 nucleotides are TGCGCCAGCAGCTTGCCACATAACTACGAGCAGTACTTC.

V and J are TRBV19 and TRBJ2-3, with TRBD2 identical over 10 bases. The V gene end was trimmed by 8 bases and the J gene end by 2 bases; junction bases not matched to a gene: 4. Germline values: CDR1 LNHDA, CDR2 SQIVND (reference sequence). The CDR3 runs to 14 residues. The CDR3 DNA sequence: TGTGCCAGTCACCTAGCGGGAGCCACAGATACGCAGTATTTT. Amino acid sequence: CASHLAGATDTQYF.

The chain couples TRBV5-4 to TRBJ1-1; perhaps TRBD1 as D (5 bases). The germline CDR1 and CDR2 sequences are SGHNT and YYREEE (reference sequence). This CDR3 is 16 amino acids long. Between the trimmed V and J ends, which lost 3 bases and 1 base, there was a span of 16 bases. In DNA, the CDR3 is TGTGCCAGCAGCTGGCGGGGTGGGGGGACGAACACTGAAGCTTTCTTT. Protein: CASSWRGGGTNTEAFF.

This chain links TRBV6-9 with TRBJ2-1; 11 bases line up with TRBD2. The CDR3 runs 16 residues. Germline loops: CDR1 MNHGY, CDR2 SVAAGI. Trimming removed 5 bases from V and 4 bases from J; junction bases left unmatched: 7. CDR3 DNA: TGTGCCAGCAGTATTAGACTAGCGGGACCTTACAATGAGCAGTTCTTC. This codes for CASSIRLAGPYNEQFF.

The V gene is TRBV29-1, the J gene TRBJ2-5; D is perhaps TRBD1 (7 bases). Germline CDR1 and CDR2: SQVTM and ANQGSEA. V was pared by 8 bases and J by 2 bases, with 15 bases between. The CDR3 totals 13 residues. For the CDR3, the DNA is TGCAGCTCCCGCGGGGACAGTCAAGAGACCCAGTACTTC. Protein sequence: CSSRGDSQETQYF.

A few counts support this clone. The V and J genes are TRBV5-1 and TRBJ1-1; 8 bases line up with TRBD1. This CDR3 has 15 residues. The germline V gene encodes CDR1 SGHRS and CDR2 YFSETQ. V was clipped by 8 bases and J by 2 bases; unmatched bases: 11. The CDR3 protein is CARGRAGGGNTEAFF. CDR3 coding DNA: TGCGCCAGGGGAAGGGCAGGGGGCGGTAACACTGAAGCTTTCTTT.